Shown below are 21 T cell receptor beta chains from a single sample sequenced in a study of memory CD4+ T cells and cytomegalovirus serostatus. The repertoire was sequenced with immunoSEQ multiplex PCR; TCRdb's copy has only in-frame clones and lacks some. This table has more than 45,000 clones, roughly 74% appearing once. Single viable CD3+CD4+CD8-CD45RO+ cells were sorted as the memory CD4+ T cells. Sequencing used memory CD4+ T cells from blood. Source of these receptors: an adult in good health and CMV-seropositive.

The chain couples TRBV5-6 to TRBJ1-4, with D uncertain. With 7 bases removed from V and 1 base from J, the gap between germline ends came to 5 bases. Germline V CDR1 and CDR2: SGHDT, YYEEEE. There are 12 residues in the CDR3. The CDR3 loop reads CASGETNEKLFF. In DNA, the CDR3 is TGTGCCAGCGGAGAAACTAATGAAAAACTGTTTTTT.

This sequence joins TRBV7-2 and TRBJ1-1; weak D call: TRBD1 (5 bases). Trimming stripped 3 bases from V and 5 bases from J, with 13 bases between. Per the germline V gene, CDR1 is SGHTA and CDR2 is FQGNSA. CDR3 length: 14 amino acids. The CDR3: CASSFRDPGTEAFF. The CDR3 region has the DNA TGTGCCAGCAGCTTCCGGGACCCCGGGACTGAAGCTTTCTTT.

The J gene is TRBJ1-2, the V gene TRBV6-5, with D uncertain. The CDR3 consists of 12 residues. CDR1 is MNHEY, CDR2 SVGAGI, per germline. V was cut by 6 bases and J by 8 bases, with 13 bases left in between. This CDR3 reads CASSTFIGGYTF. Written as DNA, the CDR3 is TGTGCCAGCAGCACATTTATAGGGGGCTACACCTTC.

The V gene is TRBV7-2, the J gene TRBJ1-2, with D possibly TRBD1 on 6 matching bases. The germline CDR1 and CDR2 sequences are SGHTA and FQGNSA. V dropped 5 bases and J dropped 4 bases, with 20 bases sitting between them. The CDR3 is 16 amino acids. CDR3 sequence reads: CASSQRRGGETYGYTF. The CDR3 region has the DNA TGTGCCAGCAGCCAAAGGAGAGGGGGAGAGACCTATGGCTACACCTTC.

The V gene is TRBV19, the J gene TRBJ1-5; D unresolved. The CDR3 is 14 amino acids. V gave up 7 bases and J gave up 0 bases, with 10 bases separating them. Germline CDR1 reads LNHDA; CDR2 reads SQIVND (reference sequence). CDR3 in amino acids: CASTDNYSNQPQHF. Written as DNA, the CDR3 is TGTGCCAGTACCGACAATTATAGCAATCAGCCCCAGCATTTT.

The chain employs TRBV4-3 and TRBJ1-2, with D tentatively TRBD1 (5 bases). The CDR3 loop spans 14 amino acids. The germline V and J ends were trimmed by 0 bases and 3 bases, with 8 bases remaining between them. Germline lookup yields CDR1 LGHNA and CDR2 YSLEER. CDR3 nucleotide sequence: TGCGCCAGCAGCCAAGATAGAGGGGACTATGGCTACACCTTC. This sequence encodes CASSQDRGDYGYTF.

The chain employs TRBV29-1 and TRBJ1-2; D might be TRBD1 (6 bases). This CDR3 spans 14 amino acids. The germline CDR1 and CDR2 sequences are SQVTM and ANQGSEA. V lost 3 bases, J lost 4 bases, and 15 bases lay in between. The CDR3 sequence: CSVENKGGFYGYTF. The CDR3 nucleotides are TGCAGCGTTGAGAACAAAGGGGGTTTCTATGGCTACACCTTC.

V and J are TRBV29-1 and TRBJ2-1, with 9 bases identical to TRBD1. Germline CDR1 SQVTM, CDR2 ANQGSEA. The CDR3 sequence is 15 residues long. With V trimmed by 4 bases and J by 4 bases, 8 bases remained unmatched. The CDR3 is CSVGGGQGTYNEQFF. CDR3 DNA: TGCAGCGTTGGGGGGGGACAGGGTACTTACAATGAGCAGTTCTTC.

This chain links TRBV7-6 with TRBJ2-2; TRBD2 is a possible D gene (5 bases). This CDR3 comprises 15 residues. Per germline, CDR1 SGHVS and CDR2 FNYEAQ. V gave up 1 base and J gave up 7 bases, with 13 bases separating them. For the CDR3, the DNA is TGTGCCAGCAGCTTAGGAGATTATCGGGGCGGGGAGCTGTTTTTT. Its protein is CASSLGDYRGGELFF.

This chain joins TRBV9 and TRBJ1-1; no definite D call. V was clipped by 7 bases and J by 1 base, with 17 bases between them. From germline, CDR1 is SGDLS and CDR2 YYNGEE. The CDR3 consists of 15 residues. The CDR3, as DNA: TGTGCCAGCGAGACTAAAAACCCCTCGAACACTGAAGCTTTCTTT. Translation: CASETKNPSNTEAFF.

The rearrangement uses TRBV5-1 and TRBJ2-3, with 14 bases that match TRBD2. Germline CDR1 SGHRS, CDR2 YFSETQ. This CDR3 has 17 residues. V trimming: 4 bases; J trimming: 5 bases; junction bases outside the gene matches: 9. CDR3 bases: TGCGCCAGCAGCCCCCAGGGACTAGCGGGGGAGGTAGATACGCAGTATTTT. Translating gives CASSPQGLAGEVDTQYF.

This clone is termed medium-sized (0.01 to 0.1%). The chain joins TRBV6-6 to TRBJ2-7; D is perhaps TRBD2 (7 bases). Trimming took off 10 bases at V and 3 bases at J, with 16 bases between the two ends. The germline V gene encodes CDR1 MNHNY and CDR2 SVGAGI (reference sequence). CDR3 length: 13 amino acids. The CDR3 region has the DNA TGTGCCACTGGAGAGGGGGGGTACTACGAGCAGTACTTC. Translation gives CATGEGGYYEQYF.

The rearrangement joins TRBV15 to TRBJ1-1; D remains unclear. Germline values: CDR1 LNHNV, CDR2 YYDKDF (reference sequence). The V end lost 0 bases, the J end lost 10 bases, and 15 bases lay between the germline ends. The CDR3 runs to 14 residues. CDR3 nucleotide sequence: TGTGCCACCAGCAGAGATCGGGCTCCAGAGAGAGCTTTCTTT. Amino acid sequence: CATSRDRAPERAFF.

The chain links TRBV7-6 to TRBJ2-5; D not certain. The CDR3 spans 12 residues. Trimming took 5 bases from V and 2 from J, leaving 6 bases between them. CDR1 is SGHVS and CDR2 is FNYEAQ in the germline V gene. CDR3 sequence: CASSVNQETQYF. The CDR3 DNA reads as TGTGCCAGCAGCGTAAATCAAGAGACCCAGTACTTC.

V is TRBV5-4 and J is TRBJ2-5; no reliable D call. With 2 bases removed from V and 6 bases from J, the gap between germline ends came to 8 bases. CDR3 length: 12 amino acids. Germline V lookup: CDR1 SGHNT, CDR2 YYREEE (reference sequence). CDR3 bases: TGTGCCAGCAGCTTTCTCGCTAAGACCCAGTACTTC. Residues: CASSFLAKTQYF.

This sequence joins TRBV6-1 and TRBJ2-2, with D unclear. The ends were cut back, 6 bases at V and 0 bases at J, with 11 bases in the middle. From germline, CDR1 is MNHNS and CDR2 SASEGT. CDR3 size: 15 residues. CDR3 bases: TGTGCCAGCAGGCCGACTGGCGCGAACACCGGGGAGCTGTTTTTT. Its translation: CASRPTGANTGELFF.

The chain recombines TRBV5-4 with TRBJ2-3; the match to TRBD2 covers 9 bases. The CDR3 runs to 15 residues. The trim removed 6 bases at V and 1 base at J, leaving 6 bases unmatched. Looked up from germline, CDR1 is SGHNT and CDR2 is YYREEE (reference sequence). The CDR3 loop is CASTRRLAGTDTQYF. The CDR3 DNA is TGTGCCAGCACAAGAAGACTAGCGGGCACAGATACGCAGTATTTT.

The CDR3 nucleotides are TGCAGCGTTGAGAGCGGGGGGAACCAAGAGACCCAGTACTTC. Translating gives CSVESGGNQETQYF. The chain employs TRBV29-1 and TRBJ2-5; 9 bases align to TRBD2. The V segment lost 3 bases and the J segment 0 bases; nucleotides outside the gene matches: 2. CDR3 length: 14 amino acids. Germline V gene data show CDR1 as SQVTM and CDR2 as ANQGSEA.

This chain uses TRBV2 with TRBJ2-7; 7 bases map to TRBD2. The V gene end was trimmed by 8 bases and the J gene end by 3 bases; junction bases not matched to a gene: 4. CDR1 is SNHLY and CDR2 is FYNNEI in the germline V gene. The CDR3 loop spans 12 amino acids. The CDR3 loop reads CASAGDNYEQYF. CDR3 sequence (DNA): TGTGCCAGCGCGGGAGACAACTACGAGCAGTACTTC. Full variable domain (rest looked up from reference TRBV2 and TRBJ2-7): EPEVTQTPSHQVTQMGQEVILRCVPISNHLYFYWYRQILGQKVEFLVSFYNNEISEKSEIFDDQFSVERPDGSNFTLKIRSTKLEDSAMYFCASAGDNYEQYFGPGTRLTVT.

The chain links TRBV5-1 to TRBJ1-4; D might be TRBD1 (5 bases). Per germline, CDR1 SGHRS and CDR2 YFSETQ. The CDR3 loop spans 16 amino acids. Trimming removed 0 bases from V and 8 bases from J, with 17 bases in between. CDR3 residues: CASSLDGVREGEKLFF. Written as DNA, the CDR3 is TGCGCCAGCAGCTTGGATGGGGTCAGGGAAGGCGAAAAACTGTTTTTT.

This chain links TRBV5-6 with TRBJ1-1, with 8 bases identical to TRBD1. This CDR3 is built from 15 residues. Germline CDR1 reads SGHDT; CDR2 reads YYEEEE. V shed 2 bases and J 4 bases; nucleotides not matched to a gene: 7. The CDR3 sequence is CASSLTTGDVTEAFF. CDR3 bases: TGTGCCAGCAGCTTAACGACAGGGGACGTCACTGAAGCTTTCTTT.